This T cell receptor (beta chain) came from a study of T-cell memory formation after mild COVID-19. Study-wide background: The study found TCR clusters largely donor specific.

A single record per CDR3 protein comes from TCRdb applying MiXCR to the 5' RACE reads. The repertoire holds 240,000 or so distinct CDR3 sequences, with over 8.5% as singletons. Regarding the study as a whole: Contracting CD4+ clones were located mainly in CM and EM, and CD8+ clones in EMRA. Clones that contracted from day 15 to 85 were balanced CD4/CD8, while later expanders leaned CD4+.

As regards this clonotype: Its specificity is not known.

Specimen: PBMCs or a T cell subset sorted from them (not recorded which). The TCR originated in a young man who had mild COVID-19 (a few samples of this study predate the infection). Cell type and time point are not known.

The CDR3 sequence is CASSPLTGKSAYGYTF. CDR3 nucleotide sequence: TGTGCCAGCAGCCCATTAACAGGGAAATCGGCGTATGGCTACACCTTC. The rearrangement links TRBV7-2 to TRBJ1-2; D possibly corresponds to TRBD1 (6 bases). CDR3 length: 16 amino acids. V shed 5 bases and J shed 5 bases, with 21 bases lying between them. Per germline, CDR1 SGHTA and CDR2 FQGNSA.